This T cell receptor (beta chain) was recovered during a study of cytomegalovirus exposure and HLA in healthy donors. Study information: The 110 or so validation repertoires used the same platform as the 666 first-cohort repertoires, a later analysis reported. Study-level findings and limits: The authors confirmed in vitro that three CMV-associated chains were specific for CMV antigens.

The CDR3 length is 14 residues. The V gene lost 4 bases and the J gene lost 2 bases, with 11 bases spanning the gap. Per germline, CDR1 SGHRS and CDR2 YFSETQ. The validation cohort, a group of 100 to 150 subjects, included the donors and was separate from the roughly 700-subject first cohort. Worth noting for this clone: The antigen is not known.

Method: immunoSEQ multiplex PCR; TCRdb's copy keeps in-frame clones and lacks some. The data hold tens of thousands of clones, with 85% observed a single time. The source of this sequence is a man younger than 30 in good health and CMV-seropositive. This chain joins TRBV5-1 and TRBJ2-3; TRBD1 is a possible D gene (5 bases). Sequencing was done on a sample of PBMCs. The CDR3 loop reads CASSLTANTDTQYF. As DNA, the CDR3 is TGCGCCAGCAGCCTGACAGCAAACACAGATACGCAGTATTTT. The complete variable domain, with remaining parts taken from reference TRBV5-1 and TRBJ2-3, reads KAGVTQTPRYLIKTRGQQVTLSCSPISGHRSVSWYQQTPGQGLQFLFEYFSETQRNKGNFPGRFSGRQFSNSRSEMNVSTLELGDSALYLCASSLTANTDTQYFGPGTRLTVL.